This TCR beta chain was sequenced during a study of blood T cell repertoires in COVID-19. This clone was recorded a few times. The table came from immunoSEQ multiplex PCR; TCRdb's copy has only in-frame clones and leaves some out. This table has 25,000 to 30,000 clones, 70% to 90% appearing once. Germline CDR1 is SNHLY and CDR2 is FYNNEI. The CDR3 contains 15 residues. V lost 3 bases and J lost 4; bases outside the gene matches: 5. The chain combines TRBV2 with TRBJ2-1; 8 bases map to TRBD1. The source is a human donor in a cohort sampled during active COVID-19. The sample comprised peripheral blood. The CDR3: CASSETGAAYNEQFF. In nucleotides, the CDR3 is TGTGCCAGCAGTGAGACAGGGGCGGCTTACAATGAGCAGTTCTTC.